This T cell receptor beta chain was identified during a study (dated by TCRdb to the mid-2010s). In terms of the full investigation: The study set out to test whether tumor-infiltrating Tregs in breast cancer get recruited from blood Tregs or are instead converted in situ from other CD4+ T cell subsets. What the study reported, not specific to this receptor: Rather than covering whole repertoires, validation in the larger cohort was restricted to a single TCR beta V-J rearrangement. Tumor-infiltrating Treg TCR alpha and beta sequences overlapped most with tumor naive CD4+ T cells, then with blood naive CD4+ T cells. Tumor memory CD4+ T cell TCR gene usage was found to cluster with blood and lymph node memory CD4+ cells and with lymph node naive CD4+ cells.

The CDR3 sequence holds 17 residues, the cysteine and phenylalanine included. Just CDR3 DNA is preserved here, 51 bases in frame from base 1. CDR1 and CDR2, per the germline V gene, are SGHTA and FQGNSA. Trimming removed 5 bases from V and 3 bases from J, leaving 23 bases between the germline ends. Concerning this clonotype: Its target antigen remains unknown. No much larger clone exists at a distance of one base, and base qualities are not known.

Full-length TCR variable regions were amplified by 5' RACE PCR with constant-region reverse primers, and semi-nested PCR with Nested Universal Primer A was subsequently performed. Using the ReliaPrep RNA Cell Miniprep System, total RNA was extracted, and the SMARTer RACE 5'/3' Kit was then used to reverse transcribe the RNA into 5'RACE-ready cDNA. Multiplex adaptors were used to barcode full-length TCR alpha and beta libraries, and the barcoded libraries were sequenced on an Illumina MiSeq. In the source study's methods: For each of nine subset-tissue groups, sequencing data from the five patients were combined, and the groups were compared by unsupervised clustering of TCR gene usage. Repertoire similarity was calculated with the Morisita-Horn index, weighting shared sequences by their contribution to each repertoire. Clones were called with MiXCR by TCRdb after fastp trimmed the public reads at Q25, and only in-frame beta chains were retained. CDR3 protein sequences are deduplicated, and each keeps its most common genes and DNA. The V and J calls come from TCRdb's annotation, not from the publication. This sample holds 45,000 to 55,000 distinct CDR3 sequences; more than 20% were observed only once. The top ten clones comprise 2.5% to 3.5% of the sample.

The Miltenyi Naive CD4+ T Cell Isolation kit was used to purify naive CD4+ T cells, and Tregs were depleted with CD25 microbeads. Tregs, naive and memory CD4+ T cells from tumor, blood and ipsilateral draining lymph nodes of a handful of breast cancer patients underwent full-length TCR alpha and beta sequencing. Tumor tissue and lymph nodes obtained from ipsilateral axillary dissection were perfused with PBS, minced and then digested with collagenase I and hyaluronidase. Sorted cell populations were confirmed by FACS to exceed 90% purity. The sequence derives from a female donor with breast cancer. The source material was tumor-infiltrating naive CD4+ T cells sorted from the breast tumor. This specimen's cell subset or site label, per the study, means: naive CD4+ T cells, CD4+CD45RA+CD25-. The V and J segments used are TRBV7-2 and TRBJ2-7; perhaps TRBD2 is the D gene, with 7 bases matching. The DNA reads as follows: TGTGCCAGCAGCCTAATCTCCTGGGGGCGGGAGAACTACGAGCAGTACTTC. Translation gives CASSLISWGRENYEQYF.